This T cell receptor (beta chain) was sequenced during a study of T cell responses to AZD1222 COVID-19 vaccine. Across the study: Researchers grouped second doses given at about 4 or about 12 weeks into one pool. General study findings and limits: The donors showed a predominance of white British ancestry and of females, with possible underestimation of clonal diversity. Along spike, vaccine-associated CD4 TCRs were found throughout, with dominance at 160-218 and 743-854. Seropositive at baseline were only 5 to 7 AZD1222 recipients.

Assay used: immunoSEQ multiplex PCR; TCRdb lists only in-frame clones, some missing. The sample yields fewer than 200,000 clones, approximately 92% seen once. Germline V gene data show CDR1 as SGHDN and CDR2 as FVKESK. This CDR3 region has 13 residues. V was trimmed by 1 base and J by 6 bases, leaving 10 bases between them. As for this clone: The antigen remains unidentified.

The V and J genes are TRBV14 and TRBJ2-7; D might be TRBD2 (5 bases). The source was peripheral blood, collected on day 0 of AZD1222 vaccination. This TCR derives from an adult in good health. CDR3 in amino acids: CASSQGRGLEQYF. The CDR3 coding sequence is TGTGCCAGCAGCCAAGGTCGAGGGCTCGAGCAGTACTTC.